The 18 T cell receptor beta chains below all came from one sample that was sequenced in a study of T cell responses to AZD1222 COVID-19 vaccine (dated by TCRdb to 2020 to 2022). Library prep was done by the immunoSEQ multiplex PCR assay. TCRdb obtained this table from immuneACCESS and retained in-frame rearrangements with V and J assigned. These tables miss some clones; where compared with another copy, unresolved V genes account for less than half of the shortfall, and the remainder is unexplained. Within this sample are fewer than 140,000 clones, with 90% of them counted one time only. About 5.4% of the sample rests with the top ten. The time point label, as the study defines it: baseline before first vaccination. Specimen: peripheral blood, collected on day 0 of AZD1222 vaccination. Receptor source: an adult in good health.

The V call is TRBV30, the J call TRBJ1-1; TRBD1 matches at 7 bases. V lost 2 bases and J lost 4; bases outside the gene matches: 4. This CDR3 region has 13 residues. The germline V gene has CDR1 GTSNPN and CDR2 SVGIG (reference sequence). Here the CDR3 DNA reads TGTGCCTGGAGTAAGGGGGCAGGCACTGAAGCTTTCTTT. It encodes CAWSKGAGTEAFF.

This chain's CDR3 is CASSPSRRRGSDTQYF. The CDR3, as DNA: TGTGCCAGTAGCCCAAGTAGACGGCGTGGGTCAGATACGCAGTATTTT. V gene TRBV19 combines with J gene TRBJ2-3; D gene unclear. From germline, CDR1 is LNHDA and CDR2 SQIVND (reference sequence). The CDR3 consists of 16 residues. V shed 6 bases and J shed 4 bases, with 20 bases lying between them.

This clone was seen a handful of times. The V gene is TRBV3-1 (or the pseudogene TRBV3-2), the J gene TRBJ1-1, with D possibly being TRBD1 (5 bases). Trimming cost V 3 bases and J 11 bases, with 16 bases left between them. Germline V gene lookup returns CDR1 LGHDT and CDR2 YNNKEL (reference sequence). The CDR3 has 13 residues. The DNA of the CDR3 is TGTGCCAGCAGCCAGGGAGCGGGAGGGGCCGCTTTCTTT. It is translated as CASSQGAGGAAFF.

The genes are TRBV12-3 or TRBV12-4 and TRBJ1-2, with TRBD1 identical over 7 bases. The V and J ends lost 5 bases and 8 bases, in that order; junction bases with no gene match: 5. The CDR3 totals 12 residues. The CDR3: CASSLTGRGYTF. CDR3 DNA: TGTGCCAGCAGTCTGACAGGGAGAGGCTACACCTTC.

The chain combines TRBV3-1 (or the pseudogene TRBV3-2) with TRBJ2-5; unclear D gene. This CDR3 is 16 amino acids long. V lost 4 bases and J lost 5, with 20 bases in between. Germline lookup yields CDR1 LGHDT and CDR2 YNNKEL (reference sequence). This CDR3 is CASSRRVERAAETQYF. The CDR3 coding sequence is TGTGCCAGCAGCCGGAGAGTCGAAAGGGCGGCGGAGACCCAGTACTTC.

The rearrangement links TRBV25-1 to TRBJ1-2; D is perhaps TRBD1 (5 bases). Germline lookup yields CDR1 MGHDK and CDR2 SYGVNS. This CDR3 is 15 amino acids long. The V end was cut by 2 bases, the J end by 4 bases, with 14 bases between. DNA of the CDR3: TGTGCCAGCAGTGAAGCGAATCTGGGGGGCTATGGCTACACCTTC. It yields the protein CASSEANLGGYGYTF.

V gene TRBV28 combines with J gene TRBJ1-5, with D tentatively TRBD1 (5 bases). With 2 bases removed from V and 2 bases from J, the gap between germline ends came to 16 bases. The CDR3 contains 17 residues. Looked up from germline, CDR1 is MDHEN and CDR2 is SYDVKM. CDR3 loop: CASSLATAVWGNQPQHF. CDR3 coding DNA: TGTGCCAGCAGTTTAGCGACAGCCGTTTGGGGCAATCAGCCCCAGCATTTT.

The genes are TRBV2 and TRBJ1-4; D is perhaps TRBD1 (5 bases). Germline V gene sequence: CDR1 SNHLY, CDR2 FYNNEI. The CDR3 has 12 amino acids. Trimming removed 6 bases at V and 8 bases at J, with 10 bases between. CDR3 protein: CASRGGVEKLFF. CDR3 sequence (DNA): TGTGCCAGCAGGGGGGGAGTCGAAAAACTGTTTTTT.

The chain links TRBV28 to TRBJ2-2; unclear D gene. Germline V lookup: CDR1 MDHEN, CDR2 SYDVKM. This CDR3 region has 11 residues. V gave up 6 bases and J gave up 7 bases, with 6 bases separating them. The CDR3 loop is CASRGFGELFF. In DNA form, the CDR3 reads TGTGCCAGCAGAGGCTTCGGGGAGCTGTTTTTT.

The V gene is TRBV12-3 or TRBV12-4, the J gene TRBJ2-7; D possibly corresponds to TRBD2 (6 bases). The germline V and J ends were trimmed by 3 bases and 6 bases, with 9 bases remaining between them. The CDR3 consists of 12 residues. The CDR3 region is CASSLGGSEQYF. The CDR3 coding sequence is TGTGCCAGCAGTTTGGGGGGATCCGAGCAGTACTTC.

There are a few counts of this clone. The rearrangement links TRBV4-2 to TRBJ2-2; 9 bases are a match to TRBD1. The CDR3 contains 17 residues. Trimming at V came to 4 bases and at J to 2 bases, leaving 8 bases not matched to a gene. Germline V gives CDR1 LGHNA, CDR2 YNFKEQ. This chain's CDR3 is CASSRLSTGGNTGELFF. The CDR3 DNA is TGTGCCAGCAGCCGGCTGTCGACAGGGGGAAACACCGGGGAGCTGTTTTTT.

The chain carries TRBV6-5 and TRBJ1-5; D gene uncertain. There are 12 residues in the CDR3. The ends were cut back, 6 bases at V and 7 bases at J, with 10 bases in the middle. The germline V gene encodes CDR1 MNHEY and CDR2 SVGAGI. The CDR3 spells CASRVTGQPQHF. In nucleotides, the CDR3 is TGTGCCAGCAGGGTTACGGGCCAGCCCCAGCATTTT.

The DNA of the CDR3 is TGTGCCAGCAGCCCTCAGACTAGCGGGAGGGCCAATGAGCAGTTCTTC. Amino acids: CASSPQTSGRANEQFF. This rearrangement joins TRBV3-1 (or the pseudogene TRBV3-2) to TRBJ2-1, with 14 nucleotides matching TRBD2. There are 16 residues in the CDR3. V was clipped by 4 bases and J by 6 bases; unmatched bases: 5. From germline, CDR1 is LGHDT and CDR2 YNNKEL (reference sequence).

The CDR3 protein is CASRTTYTDTQYF. Here the CDR3 DNA reads TGTGCCAGCAGGACAACCTACACAGATACGCAGTATTTT. J is TRBJ2-3 and V is TRBV12-3 or TRBV12-4; no reliable D call. The CDR3 is made up of 13 amino acids. V lost 6 bases and J lost 2, with 9 bases in between.

For the CDR3, the DNA is TGCGCCAGCACCTGGAGCGGGGGTAGCTCCTACGAGCAGTACTTC. Translated, it gives CASTWSGGSSYEQYF. V and J are TRBV5-1 and TRBJ2-7, with 8 bases that match TRBD2. J lost 0 bases, V lost 6 bases, and 8 bases had no gene match. This CDR3 has 15 amino acids. Germline CDR1 SGHRS, CDR2 YFSETQ.

This clone was recorded a few times. This chain links TRBV6-5 with TRBJ1-3, with no clear D. Germline CDR1 reads MNHEY; CDR2 reads SVGAGI. V was trimmed by 6 bases and J by 0 bases, leaving 9 bases between them. The CDR3 loop spans 14 amino acids. CDR3 DNA sequence: TGTGCCAGCAGGCAGTTCGGCTCTGGAAACACCATATATTTT. Amino acids: CASRQFGSGNTIYF.

The chain recombines TRBV11-3 with TRBJ1-1, with 12 nucleotides matching TRBD1. CDR1 and CDR2 (germline): SGHNT, YENEEA. V trimming: 5 bases; J trimming: 5 bases; junction bases outside the gene matches: 6. The CDR3 totals 15 residues. CDR3 nucleotide sequence: TGTGCCAGCAGCGCGGGACAGGGGGCATGGACTGAAGCTTTCTTT. This codes for CASSAGQGAWTEAFF.

V is TRBV11-3 and J is TRBJ1-1; a weak D match, TRBD1 (6 bases). The CDR3 length is 13 residues. Germline V lookup: CDR1 SGHNT, CDR2 YENEEA. Trimming removed 4 bases from V and 5 bases from J, with 11 bases in between. In DNA, the CDR3 is TGTGCCAGCAGCTCAGGGAGGGGGACTGAAGCTTTCTTT. The encoded protein is CASSSGRGTEAFF.